The 29 T cell receptor beta chains in this list originate from one sample, sequenced in a study of blood T cell repertoires in COVID-19. Profiling relied on immunoSEQ multiplex PCR, and the TCRdb table lists in-frame clones only, not all of them. The data hold approximately 60,000 clones, with roughly 82% observed a single time. The sample consisted of peripheral blood. Receptors were obtained from a human donor in a cohort sampled during active COVID-19.

The gene calls are TRBV9 and TRBJ2-2; D gene unclear. CDR3 length: 15 residues. Germline CDR1 is SGDLS and CDR2 is YYNGEE. V shed 0 bases and J shed 0 bases, with 6 bases lying between them. This CDR3 is CASSVATSNTGELFF. The DNA for the CDR3 is TGTGCCAGCAGCGTAGCTACTTCGAACACCGGGGAGCTGTTTTTT.

The J gene is TRBJ2-3, the V gene TRBV19, with 10 bases lining up with TRBD2. The germline CDR1 and CDR2 sequences are LNHDA and SQIVND (reference sequence). There are 15 residues in the CDR3. J lost 4 bases, V lost 5 bases, and 6 bases had no gene match. The CDR3 sequence is CASSDSGGRADTQYF. The CDR3 bases are TGTGCCAGTAGTGATAGCGGGGGGAGGGCAGATACGCAGTATTTT. Drawing the rest from reference TRBV19 and TRBJ2-3, the complete variable domain is DGGITQSPKYLFRKEGQNVTLSCEQNLNHDAMYWYRQDPGQGLRLIYYSQIVNDFQKGDIAEGYSVSREKKESFPLTVTSAQKNPTAFYLCASSDSGGRADTQYFGPGTRLTVL.

CDR3 in DNA: TGCGCCAGCAGCCAAGTCATGGCCTCTGCTGATACGCAGTATTTT. It translates to CASSQVMASADTQYF. V is TRBV4-1 and J is TRBJ2-3; D ambiguous. Germline lookup yields CDR1 MGHRA and CDR2 YSYEKL. The length of the CDR3 is 15 residues. With 1 base removed from V and 6 bases from J, the gap between germline ends came to 14 bases.

The V call is TRBV28, the J call TRBJ1-1; D unresolved. Germline V gives CDR1 MDHEN, CDR2 SYDVKM. The CDR3 consists of 14 residues. Trimming left V 5 bases short and J 6 bases short, with 16 bases between. CDR3 protein: CASSALRSHAEAFF. CDR3 nucleotide sequence: TGTGCCAGCAGTGCGCTCCGGAGCCATGCTGAAGCTTTCTTT.

CDR3 coding DNA: TGCAGTGCTAGTTGGGACAGGGGGACCTACGAGCAGTACTTC. It yields the protein CSASWDRGTYEQYF. The chain combines TRBV20-1 with TRBJ2-7; 11 nucleotides agree with TRBD1. The junction had 3 bases not matched to a gene; V was cut back by 3 bases and J by 2 bases. The CDR3 has 14 residues. Germline V gives CDR1 DFQATT, CDR2 SNEGSKA (reference sequence).

This sequence joins TRBV19 and TRBJ2-6; D is ambiguous. Trimming removed 6 bases at V and 0 bases at J, with 9 bases between. The germline gives CDR1 LNHDA, CDR2 SQIVND (reference sequence). The CDR3 has 15 residues. This chain's CDR3 is CASSPRSSGANVLTF. CDR3 bases: TGTGCCAGTAGCCCCCGCAGCTCTGGGGCCAACGTCCTGACTTTC.

The chain links TRBV7-8 to TRBJ2-6; no firm D call. The CDR3 spans 16 residues. Germline lookup yields CDR1 SGHVS and CDR2 FQNEAQ. The V end lost 2 bases, the J end lost 0 bases, and 8 bases lay between the germline ends. The CDR3 nucleotides are TGTGCCAGCAGCTTACGAGTTAACTCTGGGGCCAACGTCCTGACTTTC. The encoded protein is CASSLRVNSGANVLTF.

This chain links TRBV27 with TRBJ2-1; 9 nucleotides match TRBD1. In germline, CDR1 is MNHEY, CDR2 SMNVEV (reference sequence). The CDR3 is made up of 15 amino acids. The ends lost 3 bases at V and 5 bases at J; junction bases unmatched: 5. CDR3 nucleotides: TGTGCCAGCAGTTTTCTGGACAGGGGCCACAATGAGCAGTTCTTC. Encoded protein: CASSFLDRGHNEQFF.

The chain combines TRBV7-9 with TRBJ2-7; TRBD2 might be the D (6 bases). This CDR3 has 12 residues. V shed 8 bases and J shed 3 bases, with 11 bases lying between them. Germline values: CDR1 SEHNR, CDR2 FQNEAQ (reference sequence). The CDR3 protein is CASGGADYEQYF. CDR3 bases: TGTGCCAGCGGCGGGGCAGACTACGAGCAGTACTTC.

The V call is TRBV5-4, the J call TRBJ2-7, with a weak D call TRBD1 (5 bases). The germline V gene has CDR1 SGHNT and CDR2 YYREEE (reference sequence). The CDR3 consists of 13 residues. V was clipped by 3 bases and J by 2 bases, with 9 bases between them. The CDR3 reads CASSSTVTYEQYF. In DNA, the CDR3 is TGTGCCAGCAGCTCGACAGTTACCTACGAGCAGTACTTC.

This chain connects TRBV9 to TRBJ1-1; D unresolved. The CDR3 is made up of 15 amino acids. Trimming left V 3 bases short and J 1 base short, with 13 bases between. CDR1 is SGDLS, CDR2 YYNGEE, per germline. The chain's CDR3 is CASSAETHGNTEAFF. The CDR3 region has the DNA TGTGCCAGCAGCGCCGAGACACATGGGAACACTGAAGCTTTCTTT.

V is TRBV30 and J is TRBJ2-1, with D possibly TRBD2 on 7 matching bases. The germline CDR1 and CDR2 sequences are GTSNPN and SVGIG (reference sequence). The CDR3 sequence is 17 residues long. Trimming took 1 base from V and 1 from J, leaving 17 bases between them. CDR3 region: CAWSGGGARQSYNEQFF. The CDR3, as DNA: TGTGCCTGGAGTGGGGGGGGCGCCCGACAATCCTACAATGAGCAGTTCTTC.

This clone has more than one count but fewer than ten. The J gene is TRBJ2-2, the V gene TRBV18; the D gene is possibly TRBD2 (5 bases). V gave up 0 bases and J gave up 2 bases, with 7 bases separating them. There are 15 residues in the CDR3. Germline-derived CDR1 and CDR2 are KGHSH and LQKENI. The CDR3 DNA sequence: TGTGCCAGCTCACCACCGAGCGGAAACACCGGGGAGCTGTTTTTT. Encoded protein: CASSPPSGNTGELFF. The full variable domain, completed using reference TRBV18 and TRBJ2-2, is NAGVMQNPRHLVRRRGQEARLRCSPMKGHSHVYWYRQLPEEGLKFMVYLQKENIIDESGMPKERFSAEFPKEGPSILRIQQVVRGDSAAYFCASSPPSGNTGELFFGEGSRLTVL.

This clone turned up a few times. This chain connects TRBV30 to TRBJ2-1, with no clear D. Deletions cut 4 bases from V and 6 bases from J, with 16 bases between. This CDR3 comprises 14 residues. The germline V gene encodes CDR1 GTSNPN and CDR2 SVGIG (reference sequence). In nucleotides, the CDR3 is TGTGCCTGGACCTACGGCGGTTTTTTCAATGAGCAGTTCTTC. Residues: CAWTYGGFFNEQFF. The full variable domain, rest sourced from reference TRBV30 and TRBJ2-1, is SQTIHQWPATLVQPVGSPLSLECTVEGTSNPNLYWYRQAAGRGLQLLFYSVGIGQISSEVPQNLSASRPQDRQFILSSKKLLLSDSGFYLCAWTYGGFFNEQFFGPGTRLTVL.

The J gene is TRBJ2-3, the V gene TRBV5-1, with D perhaps matching TRBD1 (6 bases). Germline V CDR1 and CDR2: SGHRS, YFSETQ. The CDR3 sequence is 14 residues long. V was pared by 0 bases and J by 2 bases, with 7 bases between. The CDR3 reads CASSLDRATDTQYF. CDR3 DNA: TGCGCCAGCAGCTTGGACAGGGCCACAGATACGCAGTATTTT.

V gene TRBV29-1 combines with J gene TRBJ2-7, with 7 bases lining up with TRBD1. Trimming removed 7 bases from V and 3 bases from J; junction bases left unmatched: 3. The CDR3 runs 11 residues. Per germline, CDR1 SQVTM and CDR2 ANQGSEA. The CDR3: CSAGQDYEQYF. The CDR3 DNA sequence: TGCAGCGCCGGACAGGACTACGAGCAGTACTTC.

The J gene is TRBJ1-2, the V gene TRBV4-1; TRBD1 matches 8 bases. The CDR3 consists of 15 residues. V was pared by 4 bases and J by 5 bases, with 9 bases of the junction left unmatched. Germline values: CDR1 MGHRA, CDR2 YSYEKL. The CDR3 reads CASSPWDRLGYGYTF. Written as DNA, the CDR3 is TGCGCCAGCAGCCCGTGGGACAGGCTTGGGTATGGCTACACCTTC.

The CDR3 DNA follows: TGTGCCAGCAGCTTAGCTAGCGGGGGGGCTTTTACAGATACGCAGTATTTT. It specifies CASSLASGGAFTDTQYF. The rearrangement links TRBV7-9 to TRBJ2-3; 11 bases align to TRBD2. CDR1 and CDR2 (germline): SEHNR, FQNEAQ (reference sequence). V lost 0 bases to trimming and J lost 3 bases; unmatched junction nucleotides: 5. CDR3 length: 17 amino acids.

V gene TRBV2 combines with J gene TRBJ2-7; TRBD2 matches 8 bases. Germline V gene data show CDR1 as SNHLY and CDR2 as FYNNEI. The CDR3 sequence is 16 residues long. Trimming removed 8 bases from V and 1 base from J; junction bases left unmatched: 13. CDR3 bases: TGTGCCAGCTCGCGGGGGGCCGCGGTATTATCCTACGAGCAGTACTTC. It codes for CASSRGAAVLSYEQYF.

The chain uses TRBV6-5 and TRBJ2-3; 7 positions agree with TRBD1. With V trimmed by 7 bases and J by 4 bases, 11 bases remained unmatched. This CDR3 contains 15 residues. Germline V lookup: CDR1 MNHEY, CDR2 SVGAGI. The CDR3 is CASTEGPGGADTQYF. The CDR3 DNA reads as TGTGCCAGCACCGAAGGGCCAGGGGGTGCAGATACGCAGTATTTT.

This rearrangement joins TRBV30 to TRBJ1-3, with 10 bases lining up with TRBD1. V was pared by 0 bases and J by 6 bases, with 2 bases of the junction left unmatched. Germline assignment: CDR1 GTSNPN and CDR2 SVGIG (reference sequence). The CDR3 is 14 amino acids. DNA of the CDR3: TGTGCCTGGAGTGTTGGGACAGGGGTAAACACCATATATTTT. This translates into CAWSVGTGVNTIYF.

The chain employs TRBV7-2 and TRBJ2-1; 9 nucleotides agree with TRBD2. CDR3 length equals 15 residues. CDR1 and CDR2 (germline): SGHTA, FQGNSA. V lost 5 bases, J lost 4 bases, and 6 bases stayed unmatched. Here the CDR3 reads CASSALAGGYNEQFF. The CDR3 DNA is TGTGCCAGCAGCGCACTAGCGGGCGGGTACAATGAGCAGTTCTTC.

A single count supports this clone. The chain uses TRBV28 and TRBJ1-4; TRBD1 agrees at 7 bases. The CDR3 has 18 residues. V dropped 6 bases and J dropped 5; count of bases not matched to a gene: 18. CDR1 and CDR2 from the germline V gene are MDHEN and SYDVKM. In DNA, the CDR3 is TGTGCCAGCAGCCCTACAGGTAGGGGGCTCGGGGACAATGAAAAACTGTTTTTT. Amino acids: CASSPTGRGLGDNEKLFF.

The V call is TRBV7-3, the J call TRBJ2-1, with TRBD2 matching 12 bases. The V gene's germline CDR1 is SGHTA and CDR2 FQGTGA. The trim removed 4 bases at V and 8 bases at J, leaving 6 bases unmatched. This CDR3 is built from 15 residues. The CDR3 bases are TGTGCCAGCAGCTCTAGCGGGGGGGCGATCGATGAGCAGTTCTTC. It specifies CASSSSGGAIDEQFF. Supplemented by reference TRBV7-3 and TRBJ2-1, the full variable domain reads GAGVSQTPSNKVTEKGKYVELRCDPISGHTALYWYRQSLGQGPEFLIYFQGTGAADDSGLPNDRFFAVRPEGSVSTLKIQRTERGDSAVYLCASSSSGGAIDEQFFGPGTRLTVL.

This chain joins TRBV7-2 and TRBJ2-3; D is possibly TRBD2 (7 bases). CDR1 and CDR2 (germline): SGHTA, FQGNSA. V lost 5 bases, J lost 6 bases, and 24 bases lay in between. The CDR3 spans 17 residues. The CDR3 loop reads CASSPRAVGGGVDTQYF. The CDR3 DNA sequence: TGTGCCAGCAGCCCCCGGGCGGTGGGCGGGGGCGTGGATACGCAGTATTTT. The variable domain in full, completed from reference TRBV7-2 and TRBJ2-3, reads GAGVSQSPSNKVTEKGKDVELRCDPISGHTALYWYRQSLGQGLEFLIYFQGNSAPDKSGLPSDRFSAERTGGSVSTLTIQRTQQEDSAVYLCASSPRAVGGGVDTQYFGPGTRLTVL.

The V call is TRBV10-3, the J call TRBJ2-7; 10 nucleotides line up with TRBD1. CDR3 length: 12 amino acids. The junction had 4 bases not matched to a gene; V was cut back by 5 bases and J by 9 bases. Looked up from germline, CDR1 is ENHRY and CDR2 is SYGVKD. This CDR3 is CAISTTGGPQYF. The DNA of the CDR3 is TGTGCCATCAGTACGACAGGGGGCCCGCAGTACTTC.

V usage is TRBV7-8 and J usage is TRBJ2-7; tentatively, D is TRBD1 (5 bases). The V gene lost 7 bases and the J gene lost 7 bases, with 20 bases spanning the gap. Germline CDR1 is SGHVS and CDR2 is FQNEAQ. This CDR3 has 14 amino acids. Here the CDR3 reads CASIRLETATEQYF. In DNA, the CDR3 is TGTGCCAGCATCCGACTTGAGACAGCGACGGAGCAGTACTTC.

The chain has TRBV3-1 (or the pseudogene TRBV3-2) and TRBJ1-6; 9 bases map to TRBD1. After removal of 1 base from V and 10 bases from J, the junction contained 5 bases not matched to a gene. Germline values: CDR1 LGHDT, CDR2 YNNKEL (reference sequence). CDR3 length: 15 residues. In nucleotides, the CDR3 is TGTGCCAGCAGCCAAGGATACAGGGGGCAATCACCCCTCCACTTT. It translates to CASSQGYRGQSPLHF.

The chain links TRBV7-7 to TRBJ2-2; TRBD1 aligns across 9 bases. J lost 5 bases, V lost 6 bases, and 10 bases had no gene match. Germline CDR1 and CDR2: SSHAT and FNYEAQ (reference sequence). This CDR3 has 16 residues. CDR3 nucleotide sequence: TGTGCCAGCAGTACAGTGGGACAGGGAGAGACCGGGGAGCTGTTTTTT. Its protein is CASSTVGQGETGELFF.